The present TCR beta chain was sequenced within a study of vaccination effects on CD4 cells after COVID-19. In its sample, this clone was seen once. Its antigen is undetermined. The CDR3 is 16 amino acids. Pools of viral peptides were used by the ViraFEST assay to expand antigen-specific CD4+ T cells ahead of sequencing. Once cultured for around 11 days, the cells underwent separation to obtain CD4+ T cells. The healthy vaccine recipients, who had no prior SARS-CoV-2 infection, showed negative nucleocapsid antibodies. Wells containing a few million PBMC each were cultured with approximately 10 IU/ml IL-2 and 8 to 10 ug/ml peptides. The repertoire was sequenced with immunoSEQ multiplex PCR; TCRdb's copy has only in-frame clones and lacks some. This table has about 63,000 clones, approximately 75% appearing once. The study's findings and limits: Common cold coronaviruses were cross-recognized by only 1 of 255 vaccine-induced clones in healthy vaccinees. After vaccination, at late timepoints, clones induced by infection and by vaccine contracted markedly.

The source of this sequence is a human donor who received a COVID-19 vaccine. Here the sequenced sample was CD4+ T cells from PBMCs cultured with HCoV-OC43 spike peptides, taken before COVID-19 vaccination. Subset defined: HCoV-OC43 spike overlapping peptide pool stimulation. V gene TRBV21-1 combines with J gene TRBJ2-3; the table's D call, TRBD1, was not checked against the DNA. TRBV21-1 is labeled a pseudogene. The CDR3 loop reads CASSKYGQPGTDTQYF. As DNA, the CDR3 is TGTGCCAGCAGCAAATACGGACAACCGGGCACAGATACGCAGTATTTT.